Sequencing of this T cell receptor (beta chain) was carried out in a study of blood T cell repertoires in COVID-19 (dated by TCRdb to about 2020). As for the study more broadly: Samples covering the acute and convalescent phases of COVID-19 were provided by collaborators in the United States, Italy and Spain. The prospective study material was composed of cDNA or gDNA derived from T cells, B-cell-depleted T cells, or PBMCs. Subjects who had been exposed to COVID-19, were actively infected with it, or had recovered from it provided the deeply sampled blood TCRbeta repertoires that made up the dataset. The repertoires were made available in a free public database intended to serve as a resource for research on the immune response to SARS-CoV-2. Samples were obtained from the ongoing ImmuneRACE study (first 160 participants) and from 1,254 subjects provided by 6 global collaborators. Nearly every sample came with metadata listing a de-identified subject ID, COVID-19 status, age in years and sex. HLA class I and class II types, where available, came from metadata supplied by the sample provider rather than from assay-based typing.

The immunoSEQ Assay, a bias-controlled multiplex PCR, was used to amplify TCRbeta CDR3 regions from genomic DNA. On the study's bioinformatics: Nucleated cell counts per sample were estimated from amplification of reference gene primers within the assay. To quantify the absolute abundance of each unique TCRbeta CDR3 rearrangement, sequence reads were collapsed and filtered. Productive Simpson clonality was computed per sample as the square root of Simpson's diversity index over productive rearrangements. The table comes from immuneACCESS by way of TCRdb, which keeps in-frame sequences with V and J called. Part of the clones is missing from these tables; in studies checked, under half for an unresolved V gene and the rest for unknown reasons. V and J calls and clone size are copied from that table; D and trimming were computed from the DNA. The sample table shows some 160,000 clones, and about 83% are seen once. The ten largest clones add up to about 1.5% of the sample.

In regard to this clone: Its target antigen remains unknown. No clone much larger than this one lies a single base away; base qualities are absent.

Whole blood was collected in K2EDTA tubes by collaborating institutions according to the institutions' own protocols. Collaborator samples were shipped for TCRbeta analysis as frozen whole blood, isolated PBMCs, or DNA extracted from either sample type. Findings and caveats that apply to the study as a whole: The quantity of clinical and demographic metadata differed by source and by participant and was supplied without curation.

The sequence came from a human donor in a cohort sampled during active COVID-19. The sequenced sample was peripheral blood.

The CDR3 is CASSLTDTTGQETQYF. Here is the DNA: TGTGCCAGCAGCTTAACCGACACTACGGGGCAAGAGACCCAGTACTTC. The chain is made from TRBV7-2 and TRBJ2-5, and perhaps TRBD2 as D gene, on 5 matching bases. The V end loses 2 bases and the J end loses 2 bases, and a stretch of 15 bases separates them. Sequences SGHTA (CDR1) and FQGNSA (CDR2) are obtained from the germline V gene. Including cysteine and phenylalanine, the CDR3 has 16 amino acids. CDR3 DNA only is kept here, 48 bases in frame from base 1.